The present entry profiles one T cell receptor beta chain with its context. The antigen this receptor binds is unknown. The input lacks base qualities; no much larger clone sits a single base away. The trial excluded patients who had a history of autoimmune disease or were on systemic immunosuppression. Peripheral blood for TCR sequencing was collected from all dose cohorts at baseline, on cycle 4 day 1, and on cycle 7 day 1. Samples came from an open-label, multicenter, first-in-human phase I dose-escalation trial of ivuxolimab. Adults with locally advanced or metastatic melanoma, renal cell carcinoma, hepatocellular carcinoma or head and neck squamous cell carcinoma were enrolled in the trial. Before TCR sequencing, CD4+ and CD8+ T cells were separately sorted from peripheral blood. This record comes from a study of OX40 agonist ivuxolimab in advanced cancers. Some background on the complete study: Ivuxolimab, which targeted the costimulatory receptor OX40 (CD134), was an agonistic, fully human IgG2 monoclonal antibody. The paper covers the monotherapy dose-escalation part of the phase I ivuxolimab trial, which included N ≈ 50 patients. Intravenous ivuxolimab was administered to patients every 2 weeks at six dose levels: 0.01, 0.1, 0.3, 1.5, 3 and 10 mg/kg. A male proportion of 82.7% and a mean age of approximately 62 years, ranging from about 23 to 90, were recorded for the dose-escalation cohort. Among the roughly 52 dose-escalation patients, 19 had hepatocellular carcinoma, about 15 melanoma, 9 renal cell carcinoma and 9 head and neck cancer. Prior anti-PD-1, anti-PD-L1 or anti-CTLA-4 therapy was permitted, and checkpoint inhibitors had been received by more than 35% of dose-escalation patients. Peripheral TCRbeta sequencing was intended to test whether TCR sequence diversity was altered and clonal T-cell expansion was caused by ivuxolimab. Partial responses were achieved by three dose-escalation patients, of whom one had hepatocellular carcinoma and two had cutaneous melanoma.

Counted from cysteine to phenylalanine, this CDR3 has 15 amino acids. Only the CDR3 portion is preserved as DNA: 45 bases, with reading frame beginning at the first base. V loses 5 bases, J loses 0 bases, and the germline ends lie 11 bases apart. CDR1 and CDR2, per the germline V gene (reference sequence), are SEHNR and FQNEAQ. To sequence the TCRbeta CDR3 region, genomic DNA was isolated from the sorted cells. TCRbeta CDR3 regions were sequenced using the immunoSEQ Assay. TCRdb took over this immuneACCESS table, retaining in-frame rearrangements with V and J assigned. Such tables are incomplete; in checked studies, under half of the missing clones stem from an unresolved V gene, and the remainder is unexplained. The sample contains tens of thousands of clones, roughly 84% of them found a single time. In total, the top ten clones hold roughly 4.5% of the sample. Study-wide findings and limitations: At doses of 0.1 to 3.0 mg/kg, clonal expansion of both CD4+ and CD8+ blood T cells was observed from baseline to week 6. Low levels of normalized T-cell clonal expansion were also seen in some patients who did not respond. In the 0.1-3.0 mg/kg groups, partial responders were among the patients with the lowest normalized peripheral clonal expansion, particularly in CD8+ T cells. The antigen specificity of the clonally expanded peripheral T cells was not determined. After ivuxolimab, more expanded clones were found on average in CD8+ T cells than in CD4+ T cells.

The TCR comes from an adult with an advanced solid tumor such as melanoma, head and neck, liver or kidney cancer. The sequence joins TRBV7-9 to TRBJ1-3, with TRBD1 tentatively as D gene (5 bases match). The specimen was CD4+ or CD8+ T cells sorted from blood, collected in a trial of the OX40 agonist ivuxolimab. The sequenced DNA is TGTGCCAGCAGCCCTGGGGGAGACTCTGGAAACACCATATATTTT. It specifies CASSPGGDSGNTIYF.